The 26 T cell receptor beta chains listed next were all sequenced from one sample in a study of vaccination and CD4 T cells after COVID-19. Treatment of the sample: roughly 10-day PBMC culture with coronavirus spike peptide pools or control peptides (ViraFEST assay). An Oncomine TCR Beta short-read assay was used to sequence the DNA from cultured CD4+ T cells. TCRdb independently ran MiXCR on the PCR reads; one entry per CDR3 protein. The repertoire holds some 15,000 distinct CDR3 sequences, about 26% seen once, with 22% in the top ten. These receptors are not linked to any known antigen. Sequences were obtained from cultured CD4+ T cells from blood. These receptors all stem from a human donor with COVID-19.

This clonotype was seen only a few times. The V and J genes are TRBV11-3 and TRBJ1-2; D is perhaps TRBD1 (5 bases). The CDR3 runs to 13 residues. Germline loops: CDR1 SGHNT, CDR2 YENEEA. The V gene lost 4 bases and the J gene lost 7 bases, with 13 bases spanning the gap. CDR3 in amino acids: CASSSGAQGGYTF. CDR3 bases: TGTGCCAGCAGCTCGGGCGCTCAGGGTGGCTACACCTTC.

The chain uses TRBV5-1 and TRBJ2-1; possibly TRBD1 or TRBD2 for D (7 bases each). CDR1 is SGHRS, CDR2 YFSETQ, per germline. V was trimmed by 7 bases and J by 3 bases, leaving 17 bases between them. The CDR3 has 15 amino acids. The CDR3 DNA reads TGCGCCAGCTCGAAGCAGGGGGAGGGCTACAATGAGCAGTTCTTC. Translating it yields CASSKQGEGYNEQFF. The variable domain in full, with the rest retrieved from reference TRBV5-1 and TRBJ2-1, is KAGVTQTPRYLIKTRGQQVTLSCSPISGHRSVSWYQQTPGQGLQFLFEYFSETQRNKGNFPGRFSGRQFSNSRSEMNVSTLELGDSALYLCASSKQGEGYNEQFFGPGTRLTVL.

This clonotype has a handful of counts. The J gene is TRBJ1-1, the V gene TRBV6-1; 8 nucleotides line up with TRBD1. The CDR3 runs 12 residues. Germline V gene sequence: CDR1 MNHNS, CDR2 SASEGT. Trimming took 4 bases from V and 11 from J; bases not matched to a gene: 6. CDR3 DNA: TGTGCCAGCAGTGGGACAGGGCTTTACGCTTTCTTT. It codes for CASSGTGLYAFF.

This clonotype has a handful of counts. J is TRBJ2-3 and V is TRBV20-1, with 8 bases aligning to TRBD2. The germline gives CDR1 DFQATT, CDR2 SNEGSKA (reference sequence). The CDR3 length is 18 residues. V trimming: 6 bases; J trimming: 5 bases; junction bases outside the gene matches: 22. In nucleotides, the CDR3 is TGCAGTGCCCGTTTGTCCCGCCGCCGGGGGGGCGGCGGAGATACGCAGTATTTT. Its translation: CSARLSRRRGGGGDTQYF.

The chain has TRBV7-2 and TRBJ2-1; TRBD2 might be the D (5 bases). Between the trimmed V and J ends, which lost 3 bases and 0 bases, there was a span of 9 bases. The CDR3 is 15 amino acids. Germline CDR1 is SGHTA and CDR2 is FQGNSA. The CDR3 DNA is TGTGCCAGCAGCTTGACGGGAAGCTCCTACAATGAGCAGTTCTTC. Protein: CASSLTGSSYNEQFF.

This clonotype was seen a handful of times. The chain links TRBV6-1 to TRBJ2-5; no clear D. The CDR3 contains 14 residues. V was shortened by 5 bases and J by 3 bases, with 13 bases between the two germline ends. Germline loops: CDR1 MNHNS, CDR2 SASEGT. CDR3: CASSTLNSKETQYF. DNA of the CDR3: TGTGCCAGCAGTACCCTAAATAGTAAAGAGACCCAGTACTTC.

This clonotype appeared a few times. The rearrangement links TRBV6-1 to TRBJ2-7; no definite D call. CDR3 length equals 13 residues. Germline V CDR1 and CDR2: MNHNS, SASEGT. V lost 5 bases and J lost 6, with 14 bases in between. CDR3: CASSSRIPPEQYF. The CDR3 DNA reads TGTGCCAGCAGTAGCCGGATCCCTCCCGAGCAGTACTTC.

This clonotype was counted between two and nine times. The chain recombines TRBV12-3 or TRBV12-4 with TRBJ2-1, with 11 nucleotides matching TRBD2. This CDR3 has 15 residues. The ends lost 6 bases at V and 3 bases at J; junction bases unmatched: 4. DNA for the CDR3: TGTGCCAGCAGCACGACTAGCGGGGTCTACAATGAGCAGTTCTTC. Protein: CASSTTSGVYNEQFF.

The V gene is TRBV27, the J gene TRBJ1-6; 9 bases fit TRBD1. Trimming took 6 bases from V and 8 from J; bases not matched to a gene: 8. In germline, CDR1 is MNHEY, CDR2 SMNVEV (reference sequence). This CDR3 comprises 15 residues. The CDR3 is CASSPTGQGDSPLHF. DNA for the CDR3: TGTGCCAGCAGCCCCACGGGACAGGGCGATTCACCCCTCCACTTT.

This clonotype was seen a handful of times. Written as DNA, the CDR3 is TGTGCCAGCAGTTGGGGGCAGCTTAATGAAAAACTGTTTTTT. Translating it yields CASSWGQLNEKLFF. The rearrangement joins TRBV2 to TRBJ1-4; D is perhaps TRBD1 (6 bases). The ends were cut back, 5 bases at V and 4 bases at J, with 11 bases in the middle. Germline V lookup: CDR1 SNHLY, CDR2 FYNNEI. CDR3 length equals 14 residues.

The gene calls are TRBV20-1 and TRBJ1-5, with 9 bases that match TRBD1. This CDR3 is built from 14 residues. Germline CDR1 DFQATT, CDR2 SNEGSKA (reference sequence). The trim removed 3 bases at V and 5 bases at J, leaving 5 bases unmatched. The CDR3 protein is CSAREGQGDQPQHF. CDR3 DNA: TGCAGTGCTAGGGAGGGACAGGGTGATCAGCCCCAGCATTTT.

The chain uses TRBV27 and TRBJ2-5; 12 bases map to TRBD2. J lost 9 bases, V lost 5 bases, and 13 bases had no gene match. The length of the CDR3 is 16 residues. The germline V gene encodes CDR1 MNHEY and CDR2 SMNVEV (reference sequence). CDR3 nucleotides: TGTGCCAGCAGTCCGAGGACTAGCGGGGCACCCAGGGCCCAGTACTTC. Amino acids: CASSPRTSGAPRAQYF.

The genes are TRBV28 and TRBJ1-6; 7 positions agree with TRBD1. This CDR3 is 13 amino acids long. From germline, CDR1 is MDHEN and CDR2 SYDVKM. V lost 6 bases and J lost 11; bases outside the gene matches: 7. The CDR3 DNA reads TGTGCCAGCAGCGGACAGGCTAAAACACCCCTCCACTTT. Protein: CASSGQAKTPLHF.

This clonotype was seen a handful of times. The chain carries TRBV10-3 and TRBJ2-5; TRBD2 matches at 7 bases. The trim removed 4 bases at V and 0 bases at J, leaving 8 bases unmatched. The CDR3 covers 16 residues. Germline CDR1 reads ENHRY; CDR2 reads SYGVKD. CDR3 DNA sequence: TGTGCCATCAGTGCACCTAGGGCGGGAGACCAAGAGACCCAGTACTTC. It translates to CAISAPRAGDQETQYF.

The V and J genes are TRBV12-3 or TRBV12-4 and TRBJ1-5; D might be TRBD1 (5 bases). The CDR3 runs 15 residues. V was trimmed by 3 bases and J by 4 bases, leaving 13 bases between them. This chain's CDR3 is CASSFNSGRNQPQHF. In nucleotides, the CDR3 is TGTGCCAGCAGTTTTAATTCAGGGAGAAATCAGCCCCAGCATTTT.

This clonotype was seen a few times. This chain links TRBV6-1 with TRBJ2-2; the D gene could be TRBD1 or TRBD2 (5 bases each). Trimming cost V 6 bases and J 4 bases, with 15 bases left between them. Per germline, CDR1 MNHNS and CDR2 SASEGT. The CDR3 loop spans 15 amino acids. In DNA, the CDR3 is TGTGCCAGCAGCGGGGCGGGCCCGGGCACCGGGGAGCTGTTTTTT. It translates to CASSGAGPGTGELFF.

In its sample, this clonotype is medium-sized (0.01 to 0.1%). Sequence at one end of the junction differs from germline and may be a read error. V usage is TRBV27 and J usage is TRBJ2-3; unclear D gene. The germline CDR1 and CDR2 sequences are MNHEY and SMNVEV (reference sequence). This CDR3 is built from 13 residues. The CDR3 here is CASSLSSTDTQYF. The CDR3 DNA follows: TGTGCCAGCAGTCTATCGAGCACAGATACGCAGTATTTT.

There are a few counts of this clonotype. V usage is TRBV7-8 and J usage is TRBJ1-1, with no clear D. With 2 bases removed from V and 0 bases from J, the gap between germline ends came to 7 bases. This CDR3 comprises 14 residues. From germline, CDR1 is SGHVS and CDR2 FQNEAQ. The chain's CDR3 is CASSLTDMNTEAFF. The CDR3 nucleotides are TGTGCCAGCAGCTTAACCGATATGAACACTGAAGCTTTCTTT. The variable domain in full, completed from reference TRBV7-8 and TRBJ1-1, reads GAGVSQSPRYKVAKRGQDVALRCDPISGHVSLFWYQQALGQGPEFLTYFQNEAQLDKSGLPSDRFFAERPEGSVSTLKIQRTQQEDSAVYLCASSLTDMNTEAFFGQGTRLTVV.

This clonotype was observed a handful of times. V gene TRBV27 combines with J gene TRBJ2-3; perhaps TRBD2 as D (5 bases). The CDR3 length is 15 residues. Germline loops: CDR1 MNHEY, CDR2 SMNVEV (reference sequence). Trimming removed 7 bases from V and 5 bases from J, with 19 bases in between. The CDR3 loop reads CASKDSASMRDTQYF. The CDR3 DNA sequence: TGTGCCAGCAAGGATAGCGCTAGTATGAGAGATACGCAGTATTTT.

The V call is TRBV6-1, the J call TRBJ2-6, with a tentative D call TRBD1 (5 bases). This CDR3 contains 17 residues. Germline values: CDR1 MNHNS, CDR2 SASEGT. V shed 7 bases and J shed 0 bases, with 16 bases lying between them. This CDR3 is CASNMGRQNSGANVLTF. Here the CDR3 DNA reads TGTGCCAGCAATATGGGGCGGCAGAACTCTGGGGCCAACGTCCTGACTTTC.

This chain connects TRBV4-2 to TRBJ2-1; 15 bases fit TRBD2. Germline V CDR1 and CDR2: LGHNA, YNFKEQ. J lost 9 bases, V lost 4 bases, and 7 bases had no gene match. The CDR3 totals 16 residues. CDR3 nucleotides: TGTGCCAGCAGCCCCGGACTAGCGGGGGGGCAAATTGAGCAGTTCTTC. Protein sequence: CASSPGLAGGQIEQFF.

The rearrangement joins TRBV5-5 to TRBJ1-5, with D possibly being TRBD1 (6 bases). V was shortened by 0 bases and J by 5 bases, with 21 bases between the two germline ends. Germline CDR1 reads SGHKS; CDR2 reads YYEKEE (reference sequence). The CDR3 extends over 18 amino acids. CDR3 protein: CASSLAISIQGTDQPQHF. DNA for the CDR3: TGTGCCAGCAGCTTGGCTATATCGATCCAGGGGACGGATCAGCCCCAGCATTTT.

The genes are TRBV6-5 and TRBJ1-1; D is unresolved. V gave up 4 bases and J gave up 1 base, with 10 bases separating them. The CDR3 has 14 amino acids. Germline V gives CDR1 MNHEY, CDR2 SVGAGI. CDR3 coding DNA: TGTGCCAGCAGTTCCCACGCGAAGAACACTGAAGCTTTCTTT. Residues: CASSSHAKNTEAFF.

In its sample, this clonotype was seen once. V usage is TRBV4-1 and J usage is TRBJ1-5; D is perhaps TRBD1 (5 bases). The CDR3 is 14 residues long. Germline V gene data show CDR1 as MGHRA and CDR2 as YSYEKL. V was clipped by 1 base and J by 6 bases, with 10 bases between them. CDR3 loop: CASSQGGKSQPQHF. The DNA for the CDR3 is TGCGCCAGCAGCCAAGGGGGGAAGAGTCAGCCCCAGCATTTT.

This chain connects TRBV7-2 to TRBJ1-1, with TRBD1 matching 7 bases. Germline CDR1 is SGHTA and CDR2 is FQGNSA. The CDR3 length is 14 residues. Trimming at V came to 1 base and at J to 4 bases, leaving 3 bases not matched to a gene. The CDR3: CASSLDTGVTEAFF. The DNA for the CDR3 is TGTGCCAGCAGCTTAGATACAGGGGTCACTGAAGCTTTCTTT. Drawing the rest from reference TRBV7-2 and TRBJ1-1, the complete variable domain is GAGVSQSPSNKVTEKGKDVELRCDPISGHTALYWYRQSLGQGLEFLIYFQGNSAPDKSGLPSDRFSAERTGGSVSTLTIQRTQQEDSAVYLCASSLDTGVTEAFFGQGTRLTVV.

This clonotype was seen a handful of times. The chain couples TRBV7-6 to TRBJ2-7; 12 bases align to TRBD1. Germline V CDR1 and CDR2: SGHVS, FNYEAQ. V shed 5 bases and J 7 bases; nucleotides not matched to a gene: 9. The CDR3 extends over 15 amino acids. The CDR3 region is CASSKGTGGWGEQYF. The CDR3, as DNA: TGTGCCAGCAGCAAAGGGACAGGGGGCTGGGGGGAGCAGTACTTC.